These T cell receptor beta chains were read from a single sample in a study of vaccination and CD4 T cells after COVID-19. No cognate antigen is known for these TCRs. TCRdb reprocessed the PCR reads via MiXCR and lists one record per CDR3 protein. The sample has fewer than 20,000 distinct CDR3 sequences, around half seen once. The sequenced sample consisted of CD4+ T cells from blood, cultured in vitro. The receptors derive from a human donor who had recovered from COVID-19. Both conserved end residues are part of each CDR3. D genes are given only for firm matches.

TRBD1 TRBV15 CATSRDRQGAYEQYF
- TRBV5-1 CASSLVMDTEQYF
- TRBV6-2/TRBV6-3 CASSTRRTPSGNTIYF
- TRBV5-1 CASSLGVDPIYGYTF
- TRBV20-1 CSAQQGPNEKLFF
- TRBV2 CASTQTGNEQFF
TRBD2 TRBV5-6 CASSLVTSGAYNEQFF
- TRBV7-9 CASSPQDAPTDTQYF
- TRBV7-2 CASSFTGYSYEQYF
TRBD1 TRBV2 CASTEPGQGNTEAFF
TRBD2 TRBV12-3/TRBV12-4 CASSSRLAGPRRTDTQYF
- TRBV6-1 CASSVTRGSGGYTF
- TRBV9 CASSVEGQETQYF
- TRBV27 CASSFLTGEKNYGYTF
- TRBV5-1 CASSFPDRASYEQYF
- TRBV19 CASSTRGRRNTGELFF
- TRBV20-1 CSARVSSAIGEQYF